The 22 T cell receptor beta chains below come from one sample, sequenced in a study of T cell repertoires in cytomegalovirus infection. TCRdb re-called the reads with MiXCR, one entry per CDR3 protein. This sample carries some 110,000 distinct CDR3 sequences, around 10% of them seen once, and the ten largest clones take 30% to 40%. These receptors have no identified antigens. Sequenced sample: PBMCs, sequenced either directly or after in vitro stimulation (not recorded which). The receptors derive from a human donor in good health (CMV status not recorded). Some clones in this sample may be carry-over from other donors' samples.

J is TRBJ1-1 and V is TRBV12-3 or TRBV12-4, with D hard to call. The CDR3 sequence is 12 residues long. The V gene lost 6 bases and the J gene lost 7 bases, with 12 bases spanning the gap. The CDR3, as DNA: TGTGCCAGCAGCCCCCGGACGGTTGAAGCTTTCTTT. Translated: CASSPRTVEAFF.

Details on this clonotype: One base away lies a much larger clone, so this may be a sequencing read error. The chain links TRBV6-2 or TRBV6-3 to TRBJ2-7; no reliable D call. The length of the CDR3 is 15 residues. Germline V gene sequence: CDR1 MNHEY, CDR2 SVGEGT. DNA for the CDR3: TGTGCCAGCAGTCCTACAGAGTTAAGACACTACGAGCAGCACTTC. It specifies CASSPTELRHYEQHF.

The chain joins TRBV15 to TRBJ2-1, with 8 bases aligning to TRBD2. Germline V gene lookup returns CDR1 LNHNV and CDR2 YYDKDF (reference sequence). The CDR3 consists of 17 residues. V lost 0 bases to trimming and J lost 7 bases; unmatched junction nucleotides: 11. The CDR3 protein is CATSRDKGSGGQNEQFF. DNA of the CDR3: TGTGCCACCAGCAGAGATAAGGGTTCGGGAGGGCAGAATGAGCAGTTCTTC.

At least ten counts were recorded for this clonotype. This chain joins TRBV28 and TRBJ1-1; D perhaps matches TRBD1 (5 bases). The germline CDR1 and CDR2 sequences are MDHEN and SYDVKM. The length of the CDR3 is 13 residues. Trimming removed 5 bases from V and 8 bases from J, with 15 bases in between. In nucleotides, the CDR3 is TGTGCCAGCAGTACGAAGGGGACGTACGAAGCTTTCTTT. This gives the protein CASSTKGTYEAFF.

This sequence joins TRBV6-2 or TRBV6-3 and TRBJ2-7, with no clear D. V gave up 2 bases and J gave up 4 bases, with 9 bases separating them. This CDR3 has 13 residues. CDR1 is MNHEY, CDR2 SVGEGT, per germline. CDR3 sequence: CASSYRPSYEQYV. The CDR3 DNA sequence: TGTGCCAGCAGTTACAGGCCCTCTTACGAGCAGTACGTC.

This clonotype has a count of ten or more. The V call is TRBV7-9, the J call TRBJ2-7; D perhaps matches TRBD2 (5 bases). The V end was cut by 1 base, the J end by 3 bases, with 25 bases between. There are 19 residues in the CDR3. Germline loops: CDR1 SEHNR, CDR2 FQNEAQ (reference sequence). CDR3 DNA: TGTGCCAGCAGCTTAGAGGTTTATCTAACAGAGCAACGGGACTACGAGCAGTACGTC. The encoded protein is CASSLEVYLTEQRDYEQYV.

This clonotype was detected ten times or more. The CDR3 DNA is TGTGCCAGTAGGGGGACGGCTGCCGGTCCGGGACTAGCGGGAGGCAATGAGCAGTTCTTC. This encodes CASRGTAAGPGLAGGNEQFF. The chain has TRBV19 and TRBJ2-1; 15 nucleotides match TRBD2. The V gene end was trimmed by 6 bases and the J gene end by 6 bases; junction bases not matched to a gene: 18. The CDR3 length is 20 residues. Germline assignment: CDR1 LNHDA and CDR2 SQIVND (reference sequence).

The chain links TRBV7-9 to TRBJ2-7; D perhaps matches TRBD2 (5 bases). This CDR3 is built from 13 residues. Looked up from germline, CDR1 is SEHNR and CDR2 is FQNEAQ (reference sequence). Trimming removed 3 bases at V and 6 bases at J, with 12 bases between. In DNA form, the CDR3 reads TGTGCCAGCAGCTTTAGCGCTCTGGGCGAGCAGTACGTC. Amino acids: CASSFSALGEQYV.

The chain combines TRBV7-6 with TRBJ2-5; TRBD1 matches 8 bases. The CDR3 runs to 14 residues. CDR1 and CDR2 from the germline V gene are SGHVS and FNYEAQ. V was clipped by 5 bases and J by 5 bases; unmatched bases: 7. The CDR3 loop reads CASSTRQGMETQYF. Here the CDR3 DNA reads TGTGCCAGCAGCACACGACAGGGGATGGAGACCCAGTACTTC.

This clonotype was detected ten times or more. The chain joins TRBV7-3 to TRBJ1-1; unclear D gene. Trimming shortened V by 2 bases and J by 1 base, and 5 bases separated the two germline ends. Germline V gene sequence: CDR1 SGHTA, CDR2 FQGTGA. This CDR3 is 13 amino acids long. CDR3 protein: CASSLFTNTEAFF. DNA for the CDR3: TGTGCCAGCAGCTTATTCACGAACACTGAAGCTTTCTTT. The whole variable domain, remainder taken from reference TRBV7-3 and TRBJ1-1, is GAGVSQTPSNKVTEKGKYVELRCDPISGHTALYWYRQSLGQGPEFLIYFQGTGAADDSGLPNDRFFAVRPEGSVSTLKIQRTERGDSAVYLCASSLFTNTEAFFGQGTRLTVV.

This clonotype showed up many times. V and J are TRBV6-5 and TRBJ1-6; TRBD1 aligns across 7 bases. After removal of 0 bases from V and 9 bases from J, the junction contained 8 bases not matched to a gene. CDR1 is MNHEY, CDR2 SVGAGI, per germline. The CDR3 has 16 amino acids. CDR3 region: CASSYSGQGGSSPLHF. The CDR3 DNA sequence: TGTGCCAGCAGTTACTCGGGTCAGGGGGGGAGTTCACCCCTCCACTTT.

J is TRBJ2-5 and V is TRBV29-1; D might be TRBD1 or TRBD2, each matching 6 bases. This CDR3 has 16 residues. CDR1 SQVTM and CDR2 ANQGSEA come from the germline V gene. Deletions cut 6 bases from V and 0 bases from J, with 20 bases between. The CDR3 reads CSVPKRAGAYQETQYF. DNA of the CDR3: TGCAGCGTCCCGAAGCGGGCAGGGGCGTACCAAGAGACCCAGTACTTC. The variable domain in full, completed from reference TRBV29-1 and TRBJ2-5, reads SAVISQKPSRDICQRGTSLTIQCQVDSQVTMMFWYRQQPGQSLTLIATANQGSEATYESGFVIDKFPISRPNLTFSTLTVSNMSPEDSSIYLCSVPKRAGAYQETQYFGPGTRLLVL.

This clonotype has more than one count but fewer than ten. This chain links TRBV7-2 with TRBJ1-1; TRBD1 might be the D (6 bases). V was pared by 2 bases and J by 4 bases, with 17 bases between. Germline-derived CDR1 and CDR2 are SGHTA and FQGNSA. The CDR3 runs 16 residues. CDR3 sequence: CASSLMVGGAGTEAFF. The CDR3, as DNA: TGTGCCAGCAGCTTAATGGTCGGGGGGGCGGGCACTGAAGCTTTCTTT.

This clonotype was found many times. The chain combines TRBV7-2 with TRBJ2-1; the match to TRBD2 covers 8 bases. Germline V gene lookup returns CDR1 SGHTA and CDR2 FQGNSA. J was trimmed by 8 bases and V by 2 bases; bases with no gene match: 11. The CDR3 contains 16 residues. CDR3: CASSLIWAGGSDEQFF. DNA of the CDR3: TGTGCCAGCAGCTTAATTTGGGCGGGAGGCTCGGATGAGCAGTTCTTC.

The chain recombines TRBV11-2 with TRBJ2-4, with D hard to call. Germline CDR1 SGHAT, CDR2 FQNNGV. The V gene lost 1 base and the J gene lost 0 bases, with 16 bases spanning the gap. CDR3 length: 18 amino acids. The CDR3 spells CASSLGRPSTLAKNIQYF. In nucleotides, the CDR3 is TGTGCCAGCAGCTTAGGTCGCCCGTCAACCCTAGCCAAAAACATTCAGTACTTC. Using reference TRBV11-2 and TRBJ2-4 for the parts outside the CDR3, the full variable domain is EAGVAQSPRYKIIEKRQSVAFWCNPISGHATLYWYQQILGQGPKLLIQFQNNGVVDDSQLPKDRFSAERLKGVDSTLKIQPAKLEDSAVYLCASSLGRPSTLAKNIQYFGAGTRLSVL.

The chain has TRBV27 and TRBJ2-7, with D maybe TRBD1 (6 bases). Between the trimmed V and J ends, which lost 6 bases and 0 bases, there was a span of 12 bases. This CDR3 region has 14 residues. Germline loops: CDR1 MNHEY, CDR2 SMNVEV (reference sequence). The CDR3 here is CASRGQPPSYEQYF. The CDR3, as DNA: TGTGCCAGCAGGGGACAACCCCCCTCCTACGAGCAGTACTTC.

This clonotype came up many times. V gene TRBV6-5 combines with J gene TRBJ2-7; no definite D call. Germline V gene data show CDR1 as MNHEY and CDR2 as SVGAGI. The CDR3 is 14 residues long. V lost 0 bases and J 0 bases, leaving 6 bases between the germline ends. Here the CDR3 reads CASSYSTDSYEQYF. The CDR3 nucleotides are TGTGCCAGCAGTTACTCTACTGACTCCTACGAGCAGTACTTC.

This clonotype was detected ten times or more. This CDR3 is CSASGAGTRPARNYGYTF. DNA of the CDR3: TGCAGTGCTAGTGGGGCCGGGACAAGGCCCGCCCGCAACTATGGCTACACCTTC. The chain recombines TRBV20-1 with TRBJ1-2; D might be TRBD1 (6 bases). The ends were cut back, 3 bases at V and 2 bases at J, with 25 bases in the middle. The CDR3 loop spans 18 amino acids. CDR1 is DFQATT, CDR2 SNEGSKA, per germline (reference sequence).

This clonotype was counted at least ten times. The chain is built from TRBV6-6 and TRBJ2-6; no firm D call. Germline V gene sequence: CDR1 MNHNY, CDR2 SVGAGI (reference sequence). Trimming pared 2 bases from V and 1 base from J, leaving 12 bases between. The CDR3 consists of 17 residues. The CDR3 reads CASSYPISSSGANVLTF. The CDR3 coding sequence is TGTGCCAGCAGTTACCCCATTAGCTCGTCTGGGGCCAACGTCCTGACTTTC.

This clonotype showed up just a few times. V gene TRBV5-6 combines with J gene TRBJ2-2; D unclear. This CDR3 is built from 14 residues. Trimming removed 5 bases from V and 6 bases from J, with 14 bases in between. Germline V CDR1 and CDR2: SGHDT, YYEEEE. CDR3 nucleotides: TGTGCCAGCAGTCCTTTAACTTTTTCCGGGGAGCTGTTTTTT. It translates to CASSPLTFSGELFF.

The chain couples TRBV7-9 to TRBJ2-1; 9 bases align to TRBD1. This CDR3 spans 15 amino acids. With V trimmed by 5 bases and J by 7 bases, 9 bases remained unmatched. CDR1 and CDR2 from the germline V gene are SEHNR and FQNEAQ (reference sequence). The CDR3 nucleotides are TGTGCCAGCAGCACCACCCGGGACAGGGATAATGAGCAGTTCTTC. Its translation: CASSTTRDRDNEQFF.

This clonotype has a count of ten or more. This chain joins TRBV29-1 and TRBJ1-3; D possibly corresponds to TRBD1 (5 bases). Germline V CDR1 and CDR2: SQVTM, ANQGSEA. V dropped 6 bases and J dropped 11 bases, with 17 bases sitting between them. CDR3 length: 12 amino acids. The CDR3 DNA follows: TGCAGCGTCCGGGACGGGGTAATGGCCATATATTTT. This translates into CSVRDGVMAIYF. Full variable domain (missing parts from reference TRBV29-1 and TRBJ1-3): SAVISQKPSRDICQRGTSLTIQCQVDSQVTMMFWYRQQPGQSLTLIATANQGSEATYESGFVIDKFPISRPNLTFSTLTVSNMSPEDSSIYLCSVRDGVMAIYFGEGSWLTVV.